A single sample gave rise to the 10 T cell receptor beta chains below, sequenced in a study of CD8 T cells in ankylosing spondylitis. Each CDR3 protein gets one entry after TCRdb re-called the 5' RACE reads with MiXCR. The data hold fewer than 250,000 distinct CDR3 sequences, with 20% to 30% observed a single time. The specimen was blood, either unsorted or a sorted T cell fraction (not recorded which). The receptor source for this set is a male donor with ankylosing spondylitis or in good health (not recorded which).

This clonotype was counted at least ten times. V usage is TRBV20-1 and J usage is TRBJ1-5; D remains unclear. The CDR3 is 14 amino acids. The germline gives CDR1 DFQATT, CDR2 SNEGSKA (reference sequence). V was shortened by 2 bases and J by 0 bases, with 8 bases between the two germline ends. The CDR3 DNA reads as TGCAGTGCTAGACCGGAGGGTAGCAATCAGCCCCAGCATTTT. Amino acids: CSARPEGSNQPQHF.

Many counts were recorded for this clonotype. The J gene is TRBJ1-5, the V gene TRBV20-1; 7 bases map to TRBD1. Germline CDR1 DFQATT, CDR2 SNEGSKA (reference sequence). CDR3 length: 15 amino acids. V lost 4 bases to trimming and J lost 2 bases; unmatched junction nucleotides: 8. The CDR3 loop is CSATRGASGNQPQHF. In DNA, the CDR3 is TGCAGTGCTACCAGGGGGGCTTCTGGCAATCAGCCCCAGCATTTT.

This clonotype has a count of ten or more. In DNA, the CDR3 is TGCAGCGTTGCTCAGCGAGCCAAAAACATTCAGTACTTC. Its protein product is CSVAQRAKNIQYF. V usage is TRBV29-1 and J usage is TRBJ2-4; D remains unclear. V lost 4 bases and J 0 bases, leaving 7 bases between the germline ends. The CDR3 contains 13 residues. CDR1 and CDR2 from the germline V gene are SQVTM and ANQGSEA. Complete variable domain (other parts from reference TRBV29-1 and TRBJ2-4): SAVISQKPSRDICQRGTSLTIQCQVDSQVTMMFWYRQQPGQSLTLIATANQGSEATYESGFVIDKFPISRPNLTFSTLTVSNMSPEDSSIYLCSVAQRAKNIQYFGAGTRLSVL.

Ten or more counts support this clonotype. V gene TRBV7-2 combines with J gene TRBJ2-3; TRBD2 matches 7 bases. CDR3 length: 15 amino acids. CDR1 SGHTA and CDR2 FQGNSA come from the germline V gene. With V trimmed by 4 bases and J by 2 bases, 6 bases remained unmatched. The CDR3 sequence: CASSYKSGNTDTQYF. For the CDR3, the DNA is TGTGCCAGCAGCTATAAAAGCGGGAACACAGATACGCAGTATTTT.

This clonotype showed up many times. The rearrangement uses TRBV6-5 and TRBJ2-2; 11 nucleotides line up with TRBD2. There are 17 residues in the CDR3. Germline CDR1 MNHEY, CDR2 SVGAGI. V lost 2 bases and J lost 6; bases outside the gene matches: 8. The CDR3 loop is CASSYTALAGGPGELFF. The CDR3 coding sequence is TGTGCCAGCAGTTACACCGCCCTAGCGGGAGGCCCCGGGGAGCTGTTTTTT.

The rearrangement joins TRBV3-1 to TRBJ2-1; D perhaps matches TRBD1 (6 bases). Deletions cut 0 bases from V and 9 bases from J, with 9 bases between. CDR3 length: 13 amino acids. CDR1 and CDR2 from the germline V gene are LGHDT and YNNKEL (reference sequence). CDR3 nucleotides: TGTGCCAGCAGCCAAGATCCCAGGGGTGAGCAGTTCTTC. It encodes CASSQDPRGEQFF.

V and J are TRBV29-1 and TRBJ2-3; D unresolved. Trimming took off 6 bases at V and 4 bases at J, with 8 bases between the two ends. CDR1 SQVTM and CDR2 ANQGSEA come from the germline V gene. The CDR3 consists of 11 residues. Here the CDR3 DNA reads TGCAGCGTCCAGAACTCAGATACGCAGTATTTT. The encoded protein is CSVQNSDTQYF.

This clonotype was found a few times. This chain joins TRBV5-1 and TRBJ2-2, with 8 bases lining up with TRBD2. The CDR3 runs 14 residues. Per the germline V gene, CDR1 is SGHRS and CDR2 is YFSETQ. Unmatched junction bases numbered 8, after V lost 6 bases and J lost 7 bases. As DNA, the CDR3 is TGCGCCAGCAACCCAGCGGGAGTTTACGGGGAGCTGTTTTTT. It codes for CASNPAGVYGELFF. Variable domain in full (rest from reference TRBV5-1 and TRBJ2-2): KAGVTQTPRYLIKTRGQQVTLSCSPISGHRSVSWYQQTPGQGLQFLFEYFSETQRNKGNFPGRFSGRQFSNSRSEMNVSTLELGDSALYLCASNPAGVYGELFFGEGSRLTVL.

The chain uses TRBV28 and TRBJ2-1; 11 bases are a match to TRBD2. This CDR3 region has 15 residues. J gave up 13 bases and V 4 bases, and 12 bases lay outside the gene matches. Germline V gene sequence: CDR1 MDHEN, CDR2 SYDVKM. This chain's CDR3 is CASSSTSGSLYGQFF. The CDR3 DNA sequence: TGTGCCAGCAGTTCTACTAGCGGGAGTCTCTACGGTCAGTTCTTC. Variable domain in full (rest from reference TRBV28 and TRBJ2-1): DVKVTQSSRYLVKRTGEKVFLECVQDMDHENMFWYRQDPGLGLRLIYFSYDVKMKEKGDIPEGYSVSREKKERFSLILESASTNQTSMYLCASSSTSGSLYGQFFGPGTRLTVL.

This clonotype was counted only a few times. J is TRBJ2-7 and V is TRBV4-3; 8 bases match TRBD1. The germline V gene encodes CDR1 LGHNA and CDR2 YSLEER. The CDR3 has 15 residues. The V segment lost 7 bases and the J segment 5 bases; nucleotides outside the gene matches: 13. This CDR3 is CASTPTTDRGHEQYF. CDR3 sequence (DNA): TGCGCCAGCACTCCAACCACCGACAGGGGACACGAGCAGTACTTC.